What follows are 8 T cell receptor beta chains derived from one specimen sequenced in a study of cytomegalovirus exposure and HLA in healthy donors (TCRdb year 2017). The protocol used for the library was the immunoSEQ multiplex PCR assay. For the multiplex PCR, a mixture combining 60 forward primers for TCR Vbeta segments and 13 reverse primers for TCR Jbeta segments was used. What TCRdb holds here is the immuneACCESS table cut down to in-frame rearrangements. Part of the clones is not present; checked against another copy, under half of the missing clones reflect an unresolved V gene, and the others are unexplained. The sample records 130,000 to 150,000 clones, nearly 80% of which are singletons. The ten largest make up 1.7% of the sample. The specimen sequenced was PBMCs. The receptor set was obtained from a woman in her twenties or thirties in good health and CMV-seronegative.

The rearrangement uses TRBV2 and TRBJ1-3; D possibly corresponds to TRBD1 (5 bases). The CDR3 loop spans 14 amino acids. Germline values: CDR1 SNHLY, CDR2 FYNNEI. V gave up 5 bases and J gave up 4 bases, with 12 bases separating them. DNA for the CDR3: TGTGCCAGCAGTACAGGTTCTCGCGGAAACACCATATATTTT. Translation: CASSTGSRGNTIYF.

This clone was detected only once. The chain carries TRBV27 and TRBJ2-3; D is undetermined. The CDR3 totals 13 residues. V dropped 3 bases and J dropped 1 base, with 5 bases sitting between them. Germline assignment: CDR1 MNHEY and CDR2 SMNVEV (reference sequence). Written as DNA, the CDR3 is TGTGCCAGCAGTTTGCGGCGCACAGATACGCAGTATTTT. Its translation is CASSLRRTDTQYF.

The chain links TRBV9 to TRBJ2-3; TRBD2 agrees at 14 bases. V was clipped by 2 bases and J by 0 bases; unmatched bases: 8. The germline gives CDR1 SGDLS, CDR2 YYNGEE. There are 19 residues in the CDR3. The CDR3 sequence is CASSVRPGLAGVSTDTQYF. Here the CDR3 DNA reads TGTGCCAGCAGCGTCCGCCCGGGACTAGCGGGGGTTAGCACAGATACGCAGTATTTT.

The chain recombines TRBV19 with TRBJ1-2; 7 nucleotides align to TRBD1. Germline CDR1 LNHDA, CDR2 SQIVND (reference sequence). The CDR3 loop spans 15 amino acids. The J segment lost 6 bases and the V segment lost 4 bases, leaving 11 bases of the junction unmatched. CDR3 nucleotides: TGTGCCAGTAGTACGCCTCCAAGGGGGCAGAATGGCTACACCTTC. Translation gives CASSTPPRGQNGYTF. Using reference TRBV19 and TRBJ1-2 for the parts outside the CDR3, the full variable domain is DGGITQSPKYLFRKEGQNVTLSCEQNLNHDAMYWYRQDPGQGLRLIYYSQIVNDFQKGDIAEGYSVSREKKESFPLTVTSAQKNPTAFYLCASSTPPRGQNGYTFGSGTRLTVV.

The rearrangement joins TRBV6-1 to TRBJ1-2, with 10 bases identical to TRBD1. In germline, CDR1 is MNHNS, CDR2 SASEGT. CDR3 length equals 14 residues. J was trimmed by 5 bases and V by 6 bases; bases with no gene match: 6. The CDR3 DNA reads TGTGCCAGCAGAGACAGGGGGCGTTGGTATGGCTACACCTTC. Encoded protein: CASRDRGRWYGYTF.

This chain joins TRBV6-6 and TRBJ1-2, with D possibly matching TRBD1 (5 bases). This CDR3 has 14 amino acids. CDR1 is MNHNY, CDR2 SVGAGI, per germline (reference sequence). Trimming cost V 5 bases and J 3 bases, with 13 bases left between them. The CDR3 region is CASSARGTDYGYTF. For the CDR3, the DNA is TGTGCCAGCAGTGCCCGTGGGACTGACTATGGCTACACCTTC.

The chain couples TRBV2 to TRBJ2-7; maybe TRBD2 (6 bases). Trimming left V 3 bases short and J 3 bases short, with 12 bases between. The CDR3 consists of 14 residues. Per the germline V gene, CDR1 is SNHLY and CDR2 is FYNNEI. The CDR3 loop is CASSEFGGIYEQYF. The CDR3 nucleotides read TGTGCCAGCAGTGAGTTCGGGGGAATCTACGAGCAGTACTTC.

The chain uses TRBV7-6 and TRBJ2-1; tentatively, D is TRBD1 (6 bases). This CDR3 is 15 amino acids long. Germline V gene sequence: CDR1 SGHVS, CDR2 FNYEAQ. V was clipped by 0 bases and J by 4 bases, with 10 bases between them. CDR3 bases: TGTGCCAGCAGCTTAGCAACAGGGCATTACAATGAGCAGTTCTTC. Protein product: CASSLATGHYNEQFF.